Listed below are T cell receptor beta chains from one sample, sequenced in a study of blood T cell repertoires in COVID-19. Profiled with immunoSEQ multiplex PCR; TCRdb holds only in-frame clones, not every one. The sample records 110,000 to 150,000 clones, 82% being singletons. The sequenced sample consisted of peripheral blood. Receptors originate from an elderly woman with acute or convalescent COVID-19. Both conserved end residues are part of each CDR3. A D gene is named only where the DNA matches it firmly. Clone size appears in some rows only: once, few, many, or a class for an expanded clone.

>-|TRBV6-1|-|TRBJ2-7
TGTGCCAGCAGTGAAGCCGGGCATCCCCTAGCGAGGGAGCAGTACTTC
CASSEAGHPLAREQYF
>TRBD1|TRBV5-1|-|TRBJ1-1
TGCGCCAGCAGCTTGGAAGCAGGGGGCACTGAAGCTTTCTTT
CASSLEAGGTEAFF
>-|TRBV2|-|TRBJ1-5
TGTGCCAGCCATTTCGGTGGCAATCAGCCCCAGCATTTT
CASHFGGNQPQHF
>TRBD2|TRBV6-5|-|TRBJ2-1
TGTGCCAGCAGTTACATGGCGGGAGCTGAGCAGTTCTTC
CASSYMAGAEQFF
>TRBD1|TRBV9|few|TRBJ1-5
TGTGCCAGCAGCGGCGGGACAGGGCGAGGGCAGCCCCAGCATTTT
CASSGGTGRGQPQHF
>TRBD2|TRBV7-9|-|TRBJ2-1
TGTGCCAGCAGCTTAATCGTTAGCGGGGGCTACAATGAGCAGTTCTTC
CASSLIVSGGYNEQFF
>-|TRBV5-1|-|TRBJ2-7
TGCGCCAGCAGCTTGGCCTACAGTAACGAGCAGTACTTC
CASSLAYSNEQYF
>-|TRBV19|-|TRBJ2-2
TGTGCCAGTAGGCCGCCGGTTACCGGGGAGCTGTTTTTT
CASRPPVTGELFF
>-|TRBV11-2|-|TRBJ2-7
TGTGCCAGCAGATCCATTTACGAGCAGTACTTC
CASRSIYEQYF
>-|TRBV3-1/TRBV3-2|-|TRBJ2-7
TGTGCCAGCAGCCAACGCAGTTCCTCCTACGAGCAGTACTTC
CASSQRSSSYEQYF
>TRBD2|TRBV30|-|TRBJ2-1
TGTGCCTGGACTAGCGGAATCCAGCAGTTCTTC
CAWTSGIQQFF
>-|TRBV28|few|TRBJ2-1
TGTGCCAGCAGTTTTTCGTCTAGAAGGTGGGATGAGCAGTTCTTC
CASSFSSRRWDEQFF
>-|TRBV7-9|-|TRBJ1-1
TGTGCCAGCAGCCCACTACAGGGAGCGGTGGGTGAAGCTTTCTTT
CASSPLQGAVGEAFF
>-|TRBV5-1|few|TRBJ2-7
TGCGCCAGCAGCTTGGTGGGTGGCGGCGAGCAGTACTTC
CASSLVGGGEQYF
>-|TRBV24-1|-|TRBJ2-2
TGTGCCACCAGTGATTTGCACGGCGGGGAGCTGTTTTTT
CATSDLHGGELFF
>-|TRBV5-1|-|TRBJ1-2
TGCGCCAGCAGCGTTCTCCCGTTGGGAGGCTATGGCTACACCTTC
CASSVLPLGGYGYTF
>TRBD1|TRBV28|-|TRBJ1-3
TGTGCCAGCAGGGGGACAGGGGATGCAAACACCATATATTTT
CASRGTGDANTIYF
>-|TRBV24-1|once|TRBJ1-5
TGTGCCACCCGTAAGGCGGGGCAGCCCCAGCATTTT
CATRKAGQPQHF
>TRBD1|TRBV28|-|TRBJ1-6
TGTGCCAGCAGTTCTGACGTCCGGGACAGGGTAAATTCACCCCTCCACTTT
CASSSDVRDRVNSPLHF
>-|TRBV7-9|-|TRBJ1-1
TGTGCCAGCAGCCGAACACAGGGATTGGGGACTGAAGCTTTCTTT
CASSRTQGLGTEAFF
>-|TRBV10-2|-|TRBJ2-5
TGCGCCAGCAGAGACACTGGGCGACGGGAGACCCAGTACTTC
CASRDTGRRETQYF
>-|TRBV5-4|-|TRBJ1-6
TGTGCCAGCAGCTCGGTTGCGACTTACAACGAGTCACCCCTCCACTTT
CASSSVATYNESPLHF
>-|TRBV20-1|-|TRBJ2-7
TGCAGTACTGGACAGACCTACGAGCAGTACTTC
CSTGQTYEQYF
>TRBD2|TRBV25-1|-|TRBJ2-1
TGTGCCAGCAGTGCTAGCGGGAGCTCCTACAATGAGCAGTTCTTC
CASSASGSSYNEQFF
>TRBD1|TRBV10-3|-|TRBJ2-7
TGTGCCATCAGTGACCACGGACAGGGGGCAGAATGGTCGCGATACGAGCAGTACTTC
CAISDHGQGAEWSRYEQYF
>TRBD1|TRBV27|-|TRBJ1-2
TGTGCCAGCAGTTCCCCCTCCCGGACAGGAAGACACTACACCTTC
CASSSPSRTGRHYTF
>-|TRBV9|few|TRBJ1-5
TGTGCAGCCACCGGGCAGGGGCTCCATCAGCCCCAGCATTTT
CAATGQGLHQPQHF
>-|TRBV28|-|TRBJ1-4
TGTGCCAGCAGTTTCGGGAGGTGGACATCTGAAAAACTGTTTTTT
CASSFGRWTSEKLFF
>-|TRBV5-6|-|TRBJ2-1
TGTGCCAGCAGCGTGGGGGGCGATGAGCAGTTCTTC
CASSVGGDEQFF
>TRBD2|TRBV7-9|-|TRBJ2-5
TGTGCCTCCGGGAGGTCTCAAGAGACCCAGTACTTC
CASGRSQETQYF
>TRBD1|TRBV28|-|TRBJ1-2
TGTGCCAGCAGCCATATAACGGACAGGGTCCATGGCTACACCTTC
CASSHITDRVHGYTF
>TRBD2|TRBV7-2|-|TRBJ2-5
TGTGCCAGCAGCCCGCGGGGGGGCGGAGAGACCCAGTACTTC
CASSPRGGGETQYF
>-|TRBV9|-|TRBJ1-6
TGTGCCAGCAGCGCCCGACAGACCAATTCACCCCTCCACTTT
CASSARQTNSPLHF
>-|TRBV19|-|TRBJ2-7
TGTGCCAGTAGTATCGGTCCCTACGAGCAGTACTTC
CASSIGPYEQYF
>-|TRBV19|-|TRBJ1-2
TGTGCCAGTAGTATACGGGGGGTACCTAACTATGGCTACACCTTC
CASSIRGVPNYGYTF
>-|TRBV28|-|TRBJ1-5
TGTGCCAGCAGTCTCGTCGGGGGAAGCAATCAGCCCCAGCATTTT
CASSLVGGSNQPQHF
>-|TRBV29-1|-|TRBJ1-6
TGCAGCGCCCGACAGAACTATAATTCACCCCTCCACTTT
CSARQNYNSPLHF
>TRBD2|TRBV3-1/TRBV3-2|few|TRBJ2-1
TGTGCCAGCATGGGGACTAGCGGGCTCAATGAGCAGTTCTTC
CASMGTSGLNEQFF
>-|TRBV28|-|TRBJ1-1
TGTGCCAGCAGGCTATTGAACACTGAAGCTTTCTTT
CASRLLNTEAFF
>TRBD1|TRBV2|-|TRBJ1-1
TGTGCCAGTCAGACAGGGCCGAACACTGAAGCTTTCTTT
CASQTGPNTEAFF
>-|TRBV6-5|-|TRBJ2-7
TGTGCCAGCAGTTACAAGCATGGGGGGAAGAGGGAGCAGTACTTC
CASSYKHGGKREQYF
>TRBD2|TRBV28|-|TRBJ2-3
TGTGCCAGCAGTTTACCTAGCGGGAGGACAGATACGCAGTATTTT
CASSLPSGRTDTQYF
>TRBD1|TRBV7-8|-|TRBJ1-4
TGTGCCAGCAGCCCTTCGAGGGACAGGGGCGAAAAACTGTTTTTT
CASSPSRDRGEKLFF
>-|TRBV19|-|TRBJ1-2
TGTGCCAGTAGTATCAACAGAAACGACTATGGCTACACCTTC
CASSINRNDYGYTF
>-|TRBV7-9|-|TRBJ2-2
TGTGCCAGCAGCTTTCGCGACAGAGATAACACCGGGGAGCTGTTTTTT
CASSFRDRDNTGELFF
>TRBD1|TRBV30|once|TRBJ2-7
TGTGCCTGGAGTGTTCCCGGGACAGGGGTGTACGAGCAGTACTTC
CAWSVPGTGVYEQYF
>-|TRBV7-8|once|TRBJ2-7
TGTGCCAGCAGCTTAGGGCAGGGAAGGTTCGTCTACGAGCAGTACTTC
CASSLGQGRFVYEQYF
>-|TRBV6-2/TRBV6-3|once|TRBJ1-1
TGTGCCAGCAGTTACACATACCCGCAGGCAGGGAAGAACACTGAAGCTTTCTTT
CASSYTYPQAGKNTEAFF
>TRBD2|TRBV29-1|once|TRBJ2-3
TGCAGCGTTGAGGGTCTAGCGGGAGCCGGGGGAGATACGCAGTATTTT
CSVEGLAGAGGDTQYF
>TRBD2|TRBV27|few|TRBJ2-3
TGTGCCACCTATAGCGGGAGGGCCAAAGATACGCAGTATTTT
CATYSGRAKDTQYF
>-|TRBV12-3/TRBV12-4|-|TRBJ1-2
TGTGCCAGCAGTTTTGGGCATCAGAGCGGCTACACCTTC
CASSFGHQSGYTF
>TRBD2|TRBV19|medium-sized|TRBJ2-4
TGTGCCAGTAGTAACTATATAGCGGGGAAGTCAGTAGCCAAAAACATTCAGTACTTC
CASSNYIAGKSVAKNIQYF
>-|TRBV21-1|-|TRBJ2-7
TGTGCCAGCAGCAAAATGAGCGGGACCCGACCCTACGAGCAGTACTTC
CASSKMSGTRPYEQYF
>-|TRBV6-5|-|TRBJ1-1
TGTGCCAGCAGTACTCGGCCAACCGGGGACACTGAAGCTTTCTTT
CASSTRPTGDTEAFF
>TRBD2|TRBV5-1|once|TRBJ2-7
TGCGCCAGCAGCCTTACTCTCCCGGGACGCCTTCCTACTAGCGGGAGAAGTTCCTACGAGCAGTACTTC
CASSLTLPGRLPTSGRSSYEQYF